These T cell receptor beta chains were read from a single sample in a study of T cell changes during pregnancy in multiple sclerosis. Profiled with immunoSEQ multiplex PCR; TCRdb holds only in-frame clones, not every one. The top ten clones hold approximately 2% of a sample with around 100,000 clones, about nine tenths of them seen once. Sequenced material: peripheral blood, taken after pregnancy. Source of these receptors: a female donor with multiple sclerosis, enrolled in a pregnancy study. Each CDR3 is given with its conserved first and last residue. Each record gives: J gene, D gene, clone size, V gene, CDR3 DNA, CDR3 protein. D genes are given only for firm matches. The size field is filled for only some rows; it gives once, few, many or a size class.

J: TRBJ2-7
D: NA
size: NA
V: TRBV14
DNA: TGTGCCAGCAGCCGCTCCCGAAACCCTACCTACGAGCAGTACTTC
CDR3: CASSRSRNPTYEQYF

J: TRBJ2-5
D: NA
size: NA
V: TRBV7-9
DNA: TGTGCCAGCCAGGTCGTGCCCGCGGAGACCCAGTACTTC
CDR3: CASQVVPAETQYF

J: TRBJ1-1
D: NA
size: NA
V: TRBV5-1
DNA: TGCGCCAGCAGCCATGGGGCGTCAGGCGGGAACACTGAAGCTTTCTTT
CDR3: CASSHGASGGNTEAFF

J: TRBJ1-2
D: TRBD1
size: NA
V: TRBV5-1
DNA: TGCGCCAGCAGCATCGACAGGGCTGGCTACACCTTC
CDR3: CASSIDRAGYTF

J: TRBJ1-3
D: TRBD1
size: NA
V: TRBV7-9
DNA: TGTGCCAGCAGCACTCGACAGGGTCTCGCTGGAAACACCATATATTTT
CDR3: CASSTRQGLAGNTIYF

J: TRBJ2-1
D: NA
size: NA
V: TRBV19
DNA: TGTGCCAGTAGTATAGATCATGGGAGCTCCTACAATGAGCAGTTCTTC
CDR3: CASSIDHGSSYNEQFF

J: TRBJ1-3
D: NA
size: few
V: TRBV18
DNA: TGTGCCAGCTCACCACCGGGGTGGATGGGGCTCTCTGGAAACACCATATATTTT
CDR3: CASSPPGWMGLSGNTIYF

J: TRBJ1-2
D: TRBD1
size: NA
V: TRBV5-6
DNA: TGTGCCAGCAGCTCATGGACAGGGGGCTACACCTTC
CDR3: CASSSWTGGYTF

J: TRBJ1-3
D: TRBD1
size: NA
V: TRBV5-1
DNA: TGCGCCAGCAGCCAACCCGGACAGGGGAGTGGAAACACCATATATTTT
CDR3: CASSQPGQGSGNTIYF

J: TRBJ1-3
D: TRBD1
size: NA
V: TRBV5-1
DNA: TGCGCCAGCAGCTTACCCGACAGGGACTCTGGAAACACCATATATTTT
CDR3: CASSLPDRDSGNTIYF

J: TRBJ2-1
D: TRBD2
size: few
V: TRBV7-2
DNA: TGTGCCAGCAGCCTCATGACTAGCACAAATGAGCAGTTCTTC
CDR3: CASSLMTSTNEQFF

J: TRBJ1-5
D: NA
size: NA
V: TRBV7-7
DNA: TGTGCCAGCAGCCCAGGGCCGGATCAGCCCCAGCATTTT
CDR3: CASSPGPDQPQHF

J: TRBJ2-3
D: TRBD2
size: NA
V: TRBV7-9
DNA: TGTGCCAGCAGCTTAGGGCCTAGCGGCCGAGGGGCAGATACGCAGTATTTT
CDR3: CASSLGPSGRGADTQYF

J: TRBJ2-5
D: TRBD2
size: NA
V: TRBV2
DNA: TGTGCCAGCAGCGCCGGGACTAGCTGGGTTGAGACCCAGTACTTC
CDR3: CASSAGTSWVETQYF

J: TRBJ1-2
D: NA
size: once
V: TRBV27
DNA: TGTGCCAGCACCCCCCTTGGCGGGGTAAACTATGGCTACACCTTC
CDR3: CASTPLGGVNYGYTF

J: TRBJ1-2
D: TRBD1
size: NA
V: TRBV27
DNA: TGTGCCAGCAGTTCGTACAGACAGGGACCCGACTATGGCTACACCTTC
CDR3: CASSSYRQGPDYGYTF

J: TRBJ1-1
D: NA
size: NA
V: TRBV5-5
DNA: TGTGCCAGCAGCCCTCCGAACCCGGGACTGATGGGGAACACTGAAGCTTTCTTT
CDR3: CASSPPNPGLMGNTEAFF

J: TRBJ1-1
D: NA
size: NA
V: TRBV2
DNA: TGTGCCAGCAGTGAATATGAGACAGCGAACACTGAAGCTTTCTTT
CDR3: CASSEYETANTEAFF

J: TRBJ1-2
D: TRBD1
size: NA
V: TRBV18
DNA: TGTGCCAGCTCACCACGGGACAGGGTTTTGGGAGGCTACACCTTC
CDR3: CASSPRDRVLGGYTF

J: TRBJ1-5
D: TRBD1
size: NA
V: TRBV6-1
DNA: TGTGCCAGCAGTTGGACAGGGGGCTTCGATCAGCCCCAGCATTTT
CDR3: CASSWTGGFDQPQHF

J: TRBJ2-7
D: TRBD2
size: NA
V: TRBV7-3
DNA: TGTGCCAGCAGCCTCGAGGTAGCGGGCGTCTCCTACGAGCAGTACTTC
CDR3: CASSLEVAGVSYEQYF

J: TRBJ2-7
D: TRBD1
size: NA
V: TRBV27
DNA: TGTGCCAGCAGTTTATCGGGAGGGACAGGGGACGTCTACGAGCAGTACTTC
CDR3: CASSLSGGTGDVYEQYF

J: TRBJ1-1
D: NA
size: few
V: TRBV7-7
DNA: TGTGCTAGCAGCTTAGCAGATACAGTGAACACTGAAGCTTTCTTT
CDR3: CASSLADTVNTEAFF

J: TRBJ2-1
D: TRBD1
size: NA
V: TRBV9
DNA: TGTGCCAGCAGCGTAGACAGCAGGGGGCACGATGAGCAGTTCTTC
CDR3: CASSVDSRGHDEQFF

J: TRBJ1-1
D: TRBD1
size: NA
V: TRBV6-6
DNA: TGTGCCAGCAGTTACCGGGACAGGAACACTGAAGCTTTCTTT
CDR3: CASSYRDRNTEAFF

J: TRBJ1-4
D: NA
size: NA
V: TRBV21-1
DNA: TGTGCCAGCAGCCAGAGGACAACTAATGAAAAACTGTTTTTT
CDR3: CASSQRTTNEKLFF

J: TRBJ2-6
D: NA
size: NA
V: TRBV6-5
DNA: TGTGCCAGCGGTTGGCACAACGTCCTGACTTTC
CDR3: CASGWHNVLTF

J: TRBJ1-4
D: NA
size: NA
V: TRBV4-1
DNA: TGCGCCAGCAGCCGATTCAGTAATGAAAAACTGTTTTTT
CDR3: CASSRFSNEKLFF

J: TRBJ2-1
D: TRBD1
size: once
V: TRBV11-2
DNA: TGTGCCAGCAGCGTAAGACGACAGGGCCTCTCCTACAATGAGCAGTTCTTC
CDR3: CASSVRRQGLSYNEQFF

J: TRBJ1-2
D: NA
size: NA
V: TRBV19
DNA: TGTGCCAGTAGTATCCCCCTCAGCGGTCCCTATGGCTACACCTTC
CDR3: CASSIPLSGPYGYTF

J: TRBJ2-3
D: TRBD2
size: NA
V: TRBV29-1
DNA: TGCAGCGTTGTACGAGCGGGGGGTTCGGTGACAGATACGCAGTATTTT
CDR3: CSVVRAGGSVTDTQYF

J: TRBJ1-5
D: NA
size: NA
V: TRBV6-5
DNA: TGTGCCAGCACCAACGGGGGCAATCAGCCCCAGCATTTT
CDR3: CASTNGGNQPQHF

J: TRBJ2-7
D: NA
size: once
V: TRBV5-6
DNA: TGTGCCAGCAGCTTGGAAATTCGGGGGTCCTACGAGCAGTACTTC
CDR3: CASSLEIRGSYEQYF

J: TRBJ2-5
D: TRBD1
size: NA
V: TRBV6-5
DNA: TGTGCCAGCAGTCACCTCGGGACAGGGGAAGAGACCCAGTACTTC
CDR3: CASSHLGTGEETQYF

J: TRBJ2-6
D: NA
size: NA
V: TRBV29-1
DNA: TGCAGCGTTGAAGATCGAGTCGGGGTTCCTGGGGCCAACGTCCTGACTTTC
CDR3: CSVEDRVGVPGANVLTF

J: TRBJ2-1
D: NA
size: NA
V: TRBV30
DNA: TGTGCCTGGAGACTGGGTCTAGGGCAGTTCTTC
CDR3: CAWRLGLGQFF

J: TRBJ1-4
D: NA
size: NA
V: TRBV30
DNA: TGTGCCTGGAGTCGGGGTTTAGGTGAAAAACTGTTTTTT
CDR3: CAWSRGLGEKLFF

J: TRBJ1-1
D: NA
size: few
V: TRBV28
DNA: TGTGCCAGCAGTTTGCGGGGGCGGAACACTGAAGCTTTCTTT
CDR3: CASSLRGRNTEAFF

J: TRBJ2-4
D: NA
size: NA
V: TRBV9
DNA: TGTGCCAGCACGAGGGGGGACAGCCCCAAAAACATTCAGTACTTC
CDR3: CASTRGDSPKNIQYF

J: TRBJ2-4
D: TRBD1
size: NA
V: TRBV6-5
DNA: TGTGCCAGCAGTCCAGGGACAGGGTGGGGCCACATTCAGTACTTC
CDR3: CASSPGTGWGHIQYF